The 3 T cell receptor beta chains listed next were all sequenced from one sample in a study of blood T cell repertoires in COVID-19. Method: immunoSEQ multiplex PCR; TCRdb's copy keeps in-frame clones and lacks some. The sample holds 250,000 or so clones; about 87% are singletons and the top ten take about 3.1%. Input material: PBMCs or T cells enriched from blood (not recorded which). The receptors derive from a woman aged 35 to 49 who had been exposed to COVID-19.

This clone came up many times. The chain has TRBV6-5 and TRBJ2-7, with a weak D call TRBD2 (7 bases). V was clipped by 0 bases and J by 4 bases, with 13 bases between them. Germline-derived CDR1 and CDR2 are MNHEY and SVGAGI. The CDR3 length is 15 residues. The CDR3 is CASSYSGEGGYEQYF. The CDR3 nucleotides read TGTGCCAGCAGTTACTCGGGGGAGGGGGGTTACGAGCAGTACTTC.

For this clone: The junction departs from germline at one end; a sequencing error may be responsible. This sequence joins TRBV6-6 and TRBJ2-1; 11 nucleotides line up with TRBD2. Germline V gene sequence: CDR1 MNHNY, CDR2 SVGAGI (reference sequence). CDR3 length: 13 residues. The CDR3 region has the DNA TGTGCCAGCATCCCGACTAGCGGGGCCCCCGAGGTCTTC. This translates into CASIPTSGAPEVF.

This clone appeared once. For the CDR3, the DNA is TGTGCCGCCGGGTCGGACAGGGGGGACGAGCAGTACTTC. Amino acids: CAAGSDRGDEQYF. V and J are TRBV10-3 and TRBJ2-7, with 10 positions matching TRBD1. Looked up from germline, CDR1 is ENHRY and CDR2 is SYGVKD. The CDR3 length is 13 residues. With 11 bases clipped from V and 5 bases from J, the junction kept 9 bases outside the gene matches.